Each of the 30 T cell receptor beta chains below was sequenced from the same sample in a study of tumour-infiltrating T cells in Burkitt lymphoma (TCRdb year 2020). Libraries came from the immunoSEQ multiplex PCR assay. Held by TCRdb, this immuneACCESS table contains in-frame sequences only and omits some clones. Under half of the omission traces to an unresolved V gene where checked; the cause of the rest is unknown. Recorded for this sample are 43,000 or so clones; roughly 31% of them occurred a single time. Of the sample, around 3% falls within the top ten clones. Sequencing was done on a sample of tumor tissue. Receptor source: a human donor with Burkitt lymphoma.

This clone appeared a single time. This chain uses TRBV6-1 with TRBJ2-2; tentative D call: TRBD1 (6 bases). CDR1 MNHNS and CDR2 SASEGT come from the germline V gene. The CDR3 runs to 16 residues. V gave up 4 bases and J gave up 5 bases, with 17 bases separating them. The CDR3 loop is CASSAVLTGGTGELFF. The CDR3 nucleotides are TGTGCCAGCAGTGCAGTATTGACAGGAGGTACCGGGGAGCTGTTTTTT.

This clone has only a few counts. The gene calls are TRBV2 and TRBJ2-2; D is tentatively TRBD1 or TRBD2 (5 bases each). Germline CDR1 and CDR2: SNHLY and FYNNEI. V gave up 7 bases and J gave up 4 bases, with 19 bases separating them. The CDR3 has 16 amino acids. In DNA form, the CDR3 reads TGTGCCAGCAAGCGTGACGGGGCCCTGGGCACCGGGGAGCTGTTTTTT. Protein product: CASKRDGALGTGELFF.

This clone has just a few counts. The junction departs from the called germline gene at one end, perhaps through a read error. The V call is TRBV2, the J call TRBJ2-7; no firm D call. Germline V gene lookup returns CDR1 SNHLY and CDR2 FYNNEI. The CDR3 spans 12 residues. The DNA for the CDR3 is TGTGCCAGCGGAAATAACGGTCACGAGCAGTATTTC. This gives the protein CASGNNGHEQYF.

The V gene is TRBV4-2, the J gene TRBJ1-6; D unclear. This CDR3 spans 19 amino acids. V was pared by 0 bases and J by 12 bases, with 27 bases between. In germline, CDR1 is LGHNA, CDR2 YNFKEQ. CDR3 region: CASSQDPSASGSGSGPLHF. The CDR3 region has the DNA TGTGCCAGCAGCCAAGATCCGTCCGCCTCTGGGTCGGGGTCTGGACCCCTCCACTTT.

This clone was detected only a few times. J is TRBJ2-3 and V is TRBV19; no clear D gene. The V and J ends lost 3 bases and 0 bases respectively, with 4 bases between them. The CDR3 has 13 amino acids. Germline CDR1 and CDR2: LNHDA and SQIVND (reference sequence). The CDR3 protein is CASSMASTDTQYF. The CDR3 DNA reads TGTGCCAGTAGTATGGCTAGCACAGATACGCAGTATTTT.

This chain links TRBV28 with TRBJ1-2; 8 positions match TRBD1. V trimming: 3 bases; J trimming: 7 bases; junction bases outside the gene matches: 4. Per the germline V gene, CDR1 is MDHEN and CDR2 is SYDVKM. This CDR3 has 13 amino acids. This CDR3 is CASSFDQGAGYTF. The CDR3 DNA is TGTGCCAGCAGTTTTGACCAGGGGGCTGGCTACACCTTC.

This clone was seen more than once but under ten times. CDR3 region: CASSSAGGSYNEQFF. CDR3 in DNA: TGCGCCAGCAGCTCAGCGGGGGGCTCCTACAATGAGCAGTTCTTC. This sequence joins TRBV5-1 and TRBJ2-1; 9 bases map to TRBD2. J lost 0 bases, V lost 3 bases, and 1 base had no gene match. CDR1 is SGHRS, CDR2 YFSETQ, per germline. The CDR3 loop spans 15 amino acids.

In DNA, the CDR3 is TGTGCCAGCAGCTTGGGGGACAACAGGGGGATAAATGAAAAACTGTTTTTT. Amino acid sequence: CASSLGDNRGINEKLFF. The rearrangement uses TRBV11-2 and TRBJ1-4; 8 positions match TRBD1. Trimming removed 3 bases from V and 5 bases from J; junction bases left unmatched: 11. The germline V gene has CDR1 SGHAT and CDR2 FQNNGV. The CDR3 consists of 17 residues.

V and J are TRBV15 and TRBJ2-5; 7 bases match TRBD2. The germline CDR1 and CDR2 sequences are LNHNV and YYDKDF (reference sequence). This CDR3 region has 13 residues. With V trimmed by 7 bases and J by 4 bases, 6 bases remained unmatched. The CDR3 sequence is CATNWTSRETQYF. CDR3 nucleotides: TGTGCCACCAACTGGACTAGTCGAGAGACCCAGTACTTC.

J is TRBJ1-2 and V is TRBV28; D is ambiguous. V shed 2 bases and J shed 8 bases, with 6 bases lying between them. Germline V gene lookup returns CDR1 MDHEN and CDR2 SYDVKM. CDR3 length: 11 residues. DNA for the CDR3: TGTGCCAGCAGTTTAGACCGGGGCTACACCTTC. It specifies CASSLDRGYTF.

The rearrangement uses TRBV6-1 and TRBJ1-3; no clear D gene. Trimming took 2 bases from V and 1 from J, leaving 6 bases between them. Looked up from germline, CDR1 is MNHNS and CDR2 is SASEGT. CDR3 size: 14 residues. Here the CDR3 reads CASSEQQSGNTIYF. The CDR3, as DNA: TGTGCCAGCAGTGAACAACAGTCTGGAAACACCATATATTTT.

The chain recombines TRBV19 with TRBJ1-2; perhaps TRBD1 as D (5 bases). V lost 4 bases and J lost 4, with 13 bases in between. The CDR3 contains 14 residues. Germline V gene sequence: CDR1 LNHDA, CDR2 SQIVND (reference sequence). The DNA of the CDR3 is TGTGCCAGTAGTACCTTTGAGGGGAGCTATGGCTACACCTTC. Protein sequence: CASSTFEGSYGYTF.

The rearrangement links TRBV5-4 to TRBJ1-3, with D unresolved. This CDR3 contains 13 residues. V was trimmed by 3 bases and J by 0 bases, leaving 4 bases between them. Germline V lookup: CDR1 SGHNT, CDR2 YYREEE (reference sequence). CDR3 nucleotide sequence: TGTGCCAGCAGCTGGGACTCTGGAAACACCATATATTTT. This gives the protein CASSWDSGNTIYF. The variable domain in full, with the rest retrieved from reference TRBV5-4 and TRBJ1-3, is ETGVTQSPTHLIKTRGQQVTLRCSSQSGHNTVSWYQQALGQGPQFIFQYYREEENGRGNFPPRFSGLQFPNYSSELNVNALELDDSALYLCASSWDSGNTIYFGEGSWLTVV.

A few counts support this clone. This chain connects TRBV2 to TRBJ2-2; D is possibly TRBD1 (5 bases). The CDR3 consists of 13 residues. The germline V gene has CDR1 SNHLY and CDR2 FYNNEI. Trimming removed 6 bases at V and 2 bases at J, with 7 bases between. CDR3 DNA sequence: TGTGCCAGCAGGGACACCAACACCGGGGAGCTGTTTTTT. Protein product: CASRDTNTGELFF. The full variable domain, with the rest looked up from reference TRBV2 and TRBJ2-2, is EPEVTQTPSHQVTQMGQEVILRCVPISNHLYFYWYRQILGQKVEFLVSFYNNEISEKSEIFDDQFSVERPDGSNFTLKIRSTKLEDSAMYFCASRDTNTGELFFGEGSRLTVL.

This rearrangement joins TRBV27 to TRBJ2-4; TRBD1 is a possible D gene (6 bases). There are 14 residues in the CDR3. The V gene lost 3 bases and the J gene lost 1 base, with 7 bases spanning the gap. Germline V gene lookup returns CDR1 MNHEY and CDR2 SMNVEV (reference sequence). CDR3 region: CASSLRGAKNIQYF. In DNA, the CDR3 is TGTGCCAGCAGTTTGAGGGGGGCCAAAAACATTCAGTACTTC.

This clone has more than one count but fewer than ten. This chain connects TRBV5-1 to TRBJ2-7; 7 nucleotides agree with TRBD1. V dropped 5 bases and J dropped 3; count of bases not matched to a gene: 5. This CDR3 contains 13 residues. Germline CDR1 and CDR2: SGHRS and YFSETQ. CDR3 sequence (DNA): TGCGCCAGCAGGTTAAGGGACAGCTACGAGCAGTACTTC. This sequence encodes CASRLRDSYEQYF.

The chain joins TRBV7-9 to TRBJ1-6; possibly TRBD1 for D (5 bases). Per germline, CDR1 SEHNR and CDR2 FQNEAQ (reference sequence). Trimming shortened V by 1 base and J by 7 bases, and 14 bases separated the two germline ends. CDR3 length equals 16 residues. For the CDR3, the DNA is TGTGCCAGCAGCTTAGGAAAGGGGAGCACCAATTCACCCCTCCACTTT. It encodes CASSLGKGSTNSPLHF.

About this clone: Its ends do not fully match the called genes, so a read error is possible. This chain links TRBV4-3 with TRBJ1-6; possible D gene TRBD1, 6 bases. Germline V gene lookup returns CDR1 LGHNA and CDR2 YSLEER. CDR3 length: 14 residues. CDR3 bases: TGCGCCAGCAGCAGGGGGACACCGAATTCATCCCTCCACTTT. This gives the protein CASSRGTPNSSLHF.

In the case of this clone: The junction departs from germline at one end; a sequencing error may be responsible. For the CDR3, the DNA is TGTGTCAGCTCACCGAATCCGGGGGACGAGCAGTACTTC. Translation: CVSSPNPGDEQYF. This sequence joins TRBV18 and TRBJ2-7; TRBD2 is a possible D gene (6 bases). This CDR3 has 13 residues. From germline, CDR1 is KGHSH and CDR2 LQKENI.

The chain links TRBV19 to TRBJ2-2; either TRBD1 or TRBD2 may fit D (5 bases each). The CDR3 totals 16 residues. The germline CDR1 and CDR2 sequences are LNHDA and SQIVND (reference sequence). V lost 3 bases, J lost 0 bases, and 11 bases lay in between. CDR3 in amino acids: CASSMNGGANTGELFF. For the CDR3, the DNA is TGTGCCAGTAGTATGAATGGGGGTGCGAACACCGGGGAGCTGTTTTTT.

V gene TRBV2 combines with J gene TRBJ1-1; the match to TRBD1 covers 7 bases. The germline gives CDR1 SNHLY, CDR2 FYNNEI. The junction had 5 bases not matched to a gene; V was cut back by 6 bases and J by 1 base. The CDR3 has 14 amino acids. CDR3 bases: TGTGCCAGCAGGCCGGGACAGCGGAACACTGAAGCTTTCTTT. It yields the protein CASRPGQRNTEAFF.

CDR3 in amino acids: CASTLGIPYEQYF. DNA for the CDR3: TGTGCCAGCACTCTGGGGATACCCTACGAGCAGTACTTC. The chain couples TRBV6-6 to TRBJ2-7; D call uncertain. The V end lost 7 bases, the J end lost 2 bases, and 12 bases lay between the germline ends. The germline V gene encodes CDR1 MNHNY and CDR2 SVGAGI (reference sequence). The CDR3 has 13 amino acids.

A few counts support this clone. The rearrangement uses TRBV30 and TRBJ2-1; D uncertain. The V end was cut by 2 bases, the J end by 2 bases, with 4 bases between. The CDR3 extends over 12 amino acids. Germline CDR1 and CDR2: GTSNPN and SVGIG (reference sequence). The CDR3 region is CAWSITYNEQFF. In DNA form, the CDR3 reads TGTGCCTGGAGTATCACCTACAATGAGCAGTTCTTC.

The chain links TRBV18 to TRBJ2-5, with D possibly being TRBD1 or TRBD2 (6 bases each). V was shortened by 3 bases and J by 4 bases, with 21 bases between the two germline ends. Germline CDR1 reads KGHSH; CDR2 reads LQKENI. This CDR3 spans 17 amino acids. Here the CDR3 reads CASSPPGGRGGRETQYF. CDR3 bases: TGTGCCAGCTCACCGCCCGGGGGCCGGGGAGGTCGAGAGACCCAGTACTTC. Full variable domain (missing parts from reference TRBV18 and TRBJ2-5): NAGVMQNPRHLVRRRGQEARLRCSPMKGHSHVYWYRQLPEEGLKFMVYLQKENIIDESGMPKERFSAEFPKEGPSILRIQQVVRGDSAAYFCASSPPGGRGGRETQYFGPGTRLLVL.

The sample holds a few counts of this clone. The CDR3 loop reads CASSWGQGAGQPQHF. As DNA, the CDR3 is TGTGCCAGCAGCTGGGGGCAGGGGGCTGGTCAGCCCCAGCATTTT. The rearrangement joins TRBV5-6 to TRBJ1-5; 8 bases are shared with TRBD1. CDR1 SGHDT and CDR2 YYEEEE come from the germline V gene. The ends lost 3 bases at V and 6 bases at J; junction bases unmatched: 8. CDR3 length: 15 amino acids.

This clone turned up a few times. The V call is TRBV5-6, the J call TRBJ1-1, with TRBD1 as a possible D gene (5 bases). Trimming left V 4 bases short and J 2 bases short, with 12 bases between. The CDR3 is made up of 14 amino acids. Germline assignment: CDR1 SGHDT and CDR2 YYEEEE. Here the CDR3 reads CASSRGAKNTEAFF. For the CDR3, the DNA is TGTGCCAGCAGCCGCGGGGCAAAAAACACTGAAGCTTTCTTT.

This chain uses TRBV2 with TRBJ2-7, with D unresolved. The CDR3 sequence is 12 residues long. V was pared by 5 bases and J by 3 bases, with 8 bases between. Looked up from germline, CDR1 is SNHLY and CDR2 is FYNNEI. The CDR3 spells CASSPNRYEQYF. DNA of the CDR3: TGTGCCAGCAGTCCCAATCGCTACGAGCAGTACTTC.

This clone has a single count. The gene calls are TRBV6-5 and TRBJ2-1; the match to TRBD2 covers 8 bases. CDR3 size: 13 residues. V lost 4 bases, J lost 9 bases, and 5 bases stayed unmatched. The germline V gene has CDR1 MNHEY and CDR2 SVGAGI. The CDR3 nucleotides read TGTGCCAGCAGTTCCACGGGGGGGCGTGAGCAGTTCTTC. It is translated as CASSSTGGREQFF.

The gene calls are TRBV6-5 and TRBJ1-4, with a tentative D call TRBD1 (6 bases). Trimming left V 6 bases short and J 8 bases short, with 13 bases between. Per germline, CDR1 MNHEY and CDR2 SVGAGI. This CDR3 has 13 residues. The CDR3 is CASSPLGGEKLFF. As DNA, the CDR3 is TGTGCCAGCAGCCCCCTAGGGGGAGAAAAACTGTTTTTT.

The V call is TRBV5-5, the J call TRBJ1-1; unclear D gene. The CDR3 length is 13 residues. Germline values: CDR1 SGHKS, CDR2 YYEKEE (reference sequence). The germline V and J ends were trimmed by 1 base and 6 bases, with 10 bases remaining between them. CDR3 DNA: TGTGCCAGCAGCTTGCAGACGACCTCTGAAGCTTTCTTT. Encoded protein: CASSLQTTSEAFF.